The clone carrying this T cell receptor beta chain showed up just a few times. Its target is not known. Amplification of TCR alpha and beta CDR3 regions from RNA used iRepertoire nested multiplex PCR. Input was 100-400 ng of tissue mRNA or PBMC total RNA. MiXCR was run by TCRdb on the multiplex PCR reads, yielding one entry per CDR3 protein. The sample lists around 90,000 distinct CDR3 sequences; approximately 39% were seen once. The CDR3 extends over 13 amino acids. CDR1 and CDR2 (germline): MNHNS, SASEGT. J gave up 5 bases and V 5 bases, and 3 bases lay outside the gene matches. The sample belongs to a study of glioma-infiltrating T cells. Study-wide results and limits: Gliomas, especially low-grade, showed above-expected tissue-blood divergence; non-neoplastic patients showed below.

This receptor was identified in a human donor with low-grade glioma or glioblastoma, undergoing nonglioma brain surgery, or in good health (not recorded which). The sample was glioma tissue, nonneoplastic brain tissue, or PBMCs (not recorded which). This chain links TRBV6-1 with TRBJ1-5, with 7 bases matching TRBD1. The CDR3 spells CASSPDRDQPQHF. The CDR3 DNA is TGTGCCAGCAGTCCAGACAGGGATCAGCCCCAGCATTTT.